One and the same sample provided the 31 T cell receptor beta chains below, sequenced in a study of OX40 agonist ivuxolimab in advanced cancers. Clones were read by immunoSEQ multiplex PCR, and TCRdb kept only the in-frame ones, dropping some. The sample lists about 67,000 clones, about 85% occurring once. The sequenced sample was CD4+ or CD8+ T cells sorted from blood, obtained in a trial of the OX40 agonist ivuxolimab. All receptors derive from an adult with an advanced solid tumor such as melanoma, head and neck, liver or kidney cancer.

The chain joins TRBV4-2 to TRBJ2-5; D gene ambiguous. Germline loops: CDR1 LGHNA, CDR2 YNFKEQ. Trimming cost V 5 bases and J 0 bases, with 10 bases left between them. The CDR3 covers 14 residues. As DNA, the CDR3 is TGTGCCAGCAGCTTTGAGCTGTACCAAGAGACCCAGTACTTC. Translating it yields CASSFELYQETQYF.

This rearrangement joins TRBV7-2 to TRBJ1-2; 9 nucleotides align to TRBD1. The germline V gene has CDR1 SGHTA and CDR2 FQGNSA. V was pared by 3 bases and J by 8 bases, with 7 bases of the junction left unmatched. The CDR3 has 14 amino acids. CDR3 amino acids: CASSFGTGLGGYTF. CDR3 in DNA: TGTGCCAGCAGCTTTGGGACAGGGCTCGGCGGCTACACCTTC.

The CDR3 nucleotides are TGTGCCAGTTGGCGGACAGGGGAGTCCTACGAGCAGTACTTC. It encodes CASWRTGESYEQYF. V gene TRBV27 combines with J gene TRBJ2-7; TRBD1 matches at 9 bases. V gave up 9 bases and J gave up 1 base; unmatched junction bases: 7. The germline CDR1 and CDR2 sequences are MNHEY and SMNVEV (reference sequence). The length of the CDR3 is 14 residues.

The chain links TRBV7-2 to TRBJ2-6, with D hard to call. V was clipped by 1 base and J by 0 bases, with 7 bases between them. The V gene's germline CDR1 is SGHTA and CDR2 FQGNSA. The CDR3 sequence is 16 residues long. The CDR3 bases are TGTGCCAGCAGCTTAGAAGGGTCCTCTGGGGCCAACGTCCTGACTTTC. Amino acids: CASSLEGSSGANVLTF.

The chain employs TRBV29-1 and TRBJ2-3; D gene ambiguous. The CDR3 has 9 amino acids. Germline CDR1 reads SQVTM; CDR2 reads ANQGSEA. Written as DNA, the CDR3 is TGCATCTCACCGGATACGCAGTATTTT. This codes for CISPDTQYF.

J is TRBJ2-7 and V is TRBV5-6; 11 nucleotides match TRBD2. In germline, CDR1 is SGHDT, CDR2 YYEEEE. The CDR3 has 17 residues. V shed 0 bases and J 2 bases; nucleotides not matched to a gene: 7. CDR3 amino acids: CASSLVAGGNLPYEQYF. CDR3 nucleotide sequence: TGTGCCAGCAGCTTGGTAGCGGGGGGGAACCTCCCCTACGAGCAGTACTTC.

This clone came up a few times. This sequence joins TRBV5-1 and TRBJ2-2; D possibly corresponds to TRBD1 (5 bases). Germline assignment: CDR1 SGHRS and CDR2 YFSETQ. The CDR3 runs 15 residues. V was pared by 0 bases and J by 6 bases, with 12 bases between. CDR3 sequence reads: CASSLGQGEAGELFF. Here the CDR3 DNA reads TGCGCCAGCAGCTTGGGGCAGGGCGAGGCCGGGGAGCTGTTTTTT.

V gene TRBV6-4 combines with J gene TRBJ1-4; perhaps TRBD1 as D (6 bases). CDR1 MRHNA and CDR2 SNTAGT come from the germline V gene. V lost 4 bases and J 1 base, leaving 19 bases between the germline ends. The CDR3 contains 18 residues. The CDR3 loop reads CASSGQKGGGGTNEKLFF. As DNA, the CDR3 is TGTGCCAGCAGTGGCCAAAAAGGAGGGGGGGGAACTAATGAAAAACTGTTTTTT.

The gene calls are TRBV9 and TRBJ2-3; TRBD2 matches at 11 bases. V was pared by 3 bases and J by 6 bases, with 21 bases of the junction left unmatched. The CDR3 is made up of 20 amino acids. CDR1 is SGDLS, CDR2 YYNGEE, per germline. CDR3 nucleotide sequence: TGTGCCAGCAGCGCCACGATTCCGGGGTTTACTAGCGGGGGTAGGGATACGCAGTATTTT. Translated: CASSATIPGFTSGGRDTQYF.

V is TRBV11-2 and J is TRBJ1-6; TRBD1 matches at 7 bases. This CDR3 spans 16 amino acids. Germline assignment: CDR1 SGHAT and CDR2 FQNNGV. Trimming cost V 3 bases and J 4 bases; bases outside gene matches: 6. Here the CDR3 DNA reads TGTGCCAGCAGCTTGGGACAGTCTTCATATAATTCACCCCTCCACTTT. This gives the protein CASSLGQSSYNSPLHF. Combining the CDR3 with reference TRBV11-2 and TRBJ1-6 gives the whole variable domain EAGVAQSPRYKIIEKRQSVAFWCNPISGHATLYWYQQILGQGPKLLIQFQNNGVVDDSQLPKDRFSAERLKGVDSTLKIQPAKLEDSAVYLCASSLGQSSYNSPLHFGNGTRLTVT.

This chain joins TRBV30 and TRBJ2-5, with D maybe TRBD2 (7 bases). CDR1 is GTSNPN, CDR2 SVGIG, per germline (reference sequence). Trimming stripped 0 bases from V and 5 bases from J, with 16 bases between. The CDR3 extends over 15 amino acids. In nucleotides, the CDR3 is TGTGCCTGGAGTGTTCGGGGGGCGCGGCGGGAGACCCAGTACTTC. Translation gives CAWSVRGARRETQYF. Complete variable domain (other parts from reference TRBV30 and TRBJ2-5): SQTIHQWPATLVQPVGSPLSLECTVEGTSNPNLYWYRQAAGRGLQLLFYSVGIGQISSEVPQNLSASRPQDRQFILSSKKLLLSDSGFYLCAWSVRGARRETQYFGPGTRLLVL.

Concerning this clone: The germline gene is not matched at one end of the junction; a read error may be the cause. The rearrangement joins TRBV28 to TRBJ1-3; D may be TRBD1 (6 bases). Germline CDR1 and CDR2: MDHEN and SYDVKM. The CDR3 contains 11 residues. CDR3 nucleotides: TGCGGGACACACTCTGGAAACACCATATATTTT. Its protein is CGTHSGNTIYF.

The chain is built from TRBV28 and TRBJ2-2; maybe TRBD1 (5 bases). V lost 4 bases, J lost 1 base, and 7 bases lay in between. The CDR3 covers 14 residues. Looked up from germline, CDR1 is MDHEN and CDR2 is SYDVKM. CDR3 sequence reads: CASSSDRNTGELFF. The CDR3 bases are TGTGCCAGCAGTTCCGACAGGAACACCGGGGAGCTGTTTTTT.

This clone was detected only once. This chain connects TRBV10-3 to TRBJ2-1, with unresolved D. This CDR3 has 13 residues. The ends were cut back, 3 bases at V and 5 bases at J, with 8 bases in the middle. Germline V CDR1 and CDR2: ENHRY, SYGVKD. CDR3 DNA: TGTGCCATCAGTGAAACCCTCAACAATGAGCAGTTCTTC. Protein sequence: CAISETLNNEQFF.

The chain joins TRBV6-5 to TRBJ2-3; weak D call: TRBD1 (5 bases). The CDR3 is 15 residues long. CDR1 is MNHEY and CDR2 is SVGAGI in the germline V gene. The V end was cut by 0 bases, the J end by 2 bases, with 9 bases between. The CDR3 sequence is CASSYSIGDTDTQYF. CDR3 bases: TGTGCCAGCAGTTACTCGATAGGGGACACAGATACGCAGTATTTT.

The CDR3 loop reads CASSEGGYQPQHF. CDR3 coding DNA: TGTGCCAGCAGTGAAGGGGGTTATCAGCCCCAGCATTTT. V usage is TRBV25-1 and J usage is TRBJ1-5, with D maybe TRBD1 (5 bases). Germline CDR1 is MGHDK and CDR2 is SYGVNS. This CDR3 spans 13 amino acids. Trimming stripped 2 bases from V and 5 bases from J, with 7 bases between.

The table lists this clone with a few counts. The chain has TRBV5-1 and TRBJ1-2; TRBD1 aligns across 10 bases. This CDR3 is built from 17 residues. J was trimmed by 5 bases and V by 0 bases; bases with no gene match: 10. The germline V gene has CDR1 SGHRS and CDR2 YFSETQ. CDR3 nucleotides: TGCGCCAGCAGCTTGGAGGGAACCGGGACAGGGGTGTATGGCTACACCTTC. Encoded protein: CASSLEGTGTGVYGYTF. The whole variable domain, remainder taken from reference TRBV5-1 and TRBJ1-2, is KAGVTQTPRYLIKTRGQQVTLSCSPISGHRSVSWYQQTPGQGLQFLFEYFSETQRNKGNFPGRFSGRQFSNSRSEMNVSTLELGDSALYLCASSLEGTGTGVYGYTFGSGTRLTVV.

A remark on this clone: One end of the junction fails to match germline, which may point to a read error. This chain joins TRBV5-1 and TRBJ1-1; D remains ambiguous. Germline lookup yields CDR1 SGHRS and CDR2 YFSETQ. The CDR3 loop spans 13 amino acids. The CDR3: CVSSLELNTEAFF. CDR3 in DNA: TGCGTCAGCAGCTTGGAACTGAACACTGAAGCTTTCTTT.

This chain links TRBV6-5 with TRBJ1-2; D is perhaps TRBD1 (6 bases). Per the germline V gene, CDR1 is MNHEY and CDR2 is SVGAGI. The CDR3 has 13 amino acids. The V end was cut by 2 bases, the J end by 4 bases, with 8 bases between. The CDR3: CASSYEGGYGYTF. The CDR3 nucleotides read TGTGCCAGCAGTTACGAAGGGGGCTATGGCTACACCTTC.

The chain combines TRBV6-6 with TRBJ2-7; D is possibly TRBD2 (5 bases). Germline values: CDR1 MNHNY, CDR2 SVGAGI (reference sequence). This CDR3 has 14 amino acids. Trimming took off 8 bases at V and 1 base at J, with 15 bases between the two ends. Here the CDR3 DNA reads TGTGCCAGCCATACCGCCGGACTTTCCTACGAGCAGTACTTC. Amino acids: CASHTAGLSYEQYF.

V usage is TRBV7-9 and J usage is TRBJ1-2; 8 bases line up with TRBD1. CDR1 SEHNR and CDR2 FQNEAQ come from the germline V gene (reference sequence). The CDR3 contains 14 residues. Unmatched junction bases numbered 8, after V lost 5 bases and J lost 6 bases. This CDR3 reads CASSLTTGGNGYTF. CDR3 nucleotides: TGTGCCAGCAGCCTAACAACAGGGGGAAATGGCTACACCTTC.

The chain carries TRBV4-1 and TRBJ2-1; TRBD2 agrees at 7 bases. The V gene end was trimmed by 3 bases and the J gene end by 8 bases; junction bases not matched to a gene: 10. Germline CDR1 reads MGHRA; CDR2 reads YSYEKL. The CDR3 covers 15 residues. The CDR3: CASSQPRTRSYEQFF. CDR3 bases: TGCGCCAGCAGCCAGCCCCGGACTAGGAGTTATGAGCAGTTCTTC.

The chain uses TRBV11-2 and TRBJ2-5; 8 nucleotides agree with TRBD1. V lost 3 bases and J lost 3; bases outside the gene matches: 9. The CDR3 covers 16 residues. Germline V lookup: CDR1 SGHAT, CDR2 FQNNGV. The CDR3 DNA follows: TGTGCCAGCAGCTTCCGGGGGACAGGACCTGAAGAGACCCAGTACTTC. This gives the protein CASSFRGTGPEETQYF.

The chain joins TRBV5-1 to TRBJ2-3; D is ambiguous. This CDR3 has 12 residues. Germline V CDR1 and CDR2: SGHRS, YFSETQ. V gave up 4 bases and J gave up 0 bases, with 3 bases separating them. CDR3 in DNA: TGCGCCAGCAGCATCAGCACAGATACGCAGTATTTT. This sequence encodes CASSISTDTQYF.

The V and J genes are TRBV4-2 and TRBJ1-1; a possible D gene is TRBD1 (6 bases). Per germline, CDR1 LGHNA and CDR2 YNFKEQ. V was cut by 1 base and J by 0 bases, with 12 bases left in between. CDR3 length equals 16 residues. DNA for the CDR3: TGTGCCAGCAGCCAAGGACAGGAGACCTTGAACACTGAAGCTTTCTTT. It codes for CASSQGQETLNTEAFF.

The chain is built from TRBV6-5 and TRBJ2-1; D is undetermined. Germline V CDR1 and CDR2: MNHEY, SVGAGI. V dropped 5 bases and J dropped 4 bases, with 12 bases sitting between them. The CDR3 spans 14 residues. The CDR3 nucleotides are TGTGCCAGCAGTACAGTTCCTCCTTACAATGAGCAGTTCTTC. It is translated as CASSTVPPYNEQFF.

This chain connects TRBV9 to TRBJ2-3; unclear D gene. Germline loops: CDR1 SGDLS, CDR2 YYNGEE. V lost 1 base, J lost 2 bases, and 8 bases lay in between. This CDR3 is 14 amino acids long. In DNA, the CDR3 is TGTGCCAGCAGCGTATTGTCCCTCACAGATACGCAGTATTTT. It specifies CASSVLSLTDTQYF.

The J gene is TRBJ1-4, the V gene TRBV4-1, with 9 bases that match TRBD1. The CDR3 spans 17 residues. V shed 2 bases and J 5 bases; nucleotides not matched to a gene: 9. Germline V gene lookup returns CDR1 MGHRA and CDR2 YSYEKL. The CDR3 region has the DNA TGCGCCAGCAGCCAAAATAGGGTAGGGACAGGGAATGAAAAACTGTTTTTT. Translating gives CASSQNRVGTGNEKLFF.

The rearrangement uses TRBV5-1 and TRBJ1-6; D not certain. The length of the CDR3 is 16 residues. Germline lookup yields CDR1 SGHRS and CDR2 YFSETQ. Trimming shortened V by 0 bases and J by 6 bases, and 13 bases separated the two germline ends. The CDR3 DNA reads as TGCGCCAGCAGCTTGGTCAGTAGAGGGTCTAATTCACCCCTCCACTTT. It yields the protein CASSLVSRGSNSPLHF.

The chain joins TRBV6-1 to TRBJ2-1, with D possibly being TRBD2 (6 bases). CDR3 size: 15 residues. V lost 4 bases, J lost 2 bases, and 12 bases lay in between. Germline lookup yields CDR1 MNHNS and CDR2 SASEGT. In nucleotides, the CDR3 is TGTGCCAGCAGTGGGGCTAGCGACCCCTACAATGAGCAGTTCTTC. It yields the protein CASSGASDPYNEQFF.

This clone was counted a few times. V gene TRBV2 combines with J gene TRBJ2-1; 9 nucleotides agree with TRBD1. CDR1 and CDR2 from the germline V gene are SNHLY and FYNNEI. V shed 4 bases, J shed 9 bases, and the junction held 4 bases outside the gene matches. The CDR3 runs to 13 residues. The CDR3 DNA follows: TGTGCCAGCAGTGGGGGACAGGGCTTTGAGCAGTTCTTC. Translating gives CASSGGQGFEQFF.